This T cell receptor (beta chain) is from a study of CD8 T cells in ankylosing spondylitis. The study's findings and limits: There was a TCR beta motif, made of several highly homologous variants, that appeared characteristic of ankylosing spondylitis blood.

Germline V gene lookup returns CDR1 SGHTA and CDR2 FQGNSA. The germline V and J ends were trimmed by 2 bases and 7 bases, with 11 bases remaining between them. CDR3 length equals 14 residues. TCRdb redid the calling of the 5' RACE reads with MiXCR, one entry per CDR3 protein. The table includes some 840,000 distinct CDR3 sequences, 10% to 15% detected once. Concerning this clonotype itself: The antigen remains unidentified.

Sequenced: blood, either unsorted or a sorted T cell fraction (not recorded which). This receptor was identified in a male donor with ankylosing spondylitis. The V and J genes are TRBV7-2 and TRBJ1-4, with a tentative D call TRBD1 (6 bases). This CDR3 reads CASSLPGASEKLFF. The CDR3 nucleotides are TGTGCCAGCAGCTTACCGGGGGCGAGTGAAAAACTGTTTTTT.